The sequence of this TCR beta chain was determined in a study of blood T cells in healthy people across ages. Findings and limits, study-wide: Per million T cells, TCR beta diversity dropped about linearly as age rose. As naive T cell percentage varied, TCR beta diversity correlated strongly with it. From one million sequenced T cells, diversity estimates were lower bounds.

The CDR3 runs to 16 residues. The V gene lost 0 bases and the J gene lost 0 bases, with 11 bases spanning the gap. Germline CDR1 and CDR2: LNHDA and SQIVND (reference sequence). Donor samples were obtained from healthy Caucasian individuals from Russia, aged 6 to 90. PCR was performed a second time for roughly 7 to 11 cycles using a sample-barcoded 5' primer and a J-beta primer mix. In TCRdb, the 5' RACE reads were re-called with MiXCR into one record per CDR3 protein. The sample records around 1,800,000 distinct CDR3 sequences, roughly 43% being singletons. About this clonotype itself: Antigen: not known.

The clonotype comes from a human donor in good health. Sample: blood. The gene calls are TRBV19 and TRBJ1-1; weak D call: TRBD1 (6 bases). For the CDR3, the DNA is TGTGCCAGTAGTATAGACCCGACAGGTATGAACACTGAAGCTTTCTTT. This encodes CASSIDPTGMNTEAFF.